These 6 T cell receptor beta chains were all obtained from the same sample, sequenced in a study of T cell responses to AZD1222 COVID-19 vaccine. Here immunoSEQ multiplex PCR was the method, and the copy in TCRdb shows in-frame clones only, minus some. This table holds about 120,000 clones, around 93% found once. The specimen comprised peripheral blood, sampled on day 0 of AZD1222 vaccination. Receptors were obtained from an adult in good health.

V usage is TRBV27 and J usage is TRBJ2-3; D uncertain. Germline CDR1 and CDR2: MNHEY and SMNVEV (reference sequence). V was pared by 1 base and J by 2 bases, with 4 bases between. The CDR3 length is 13 residues. CDR3 sequence: CASSLFPTDTQYF. CDR3 DNA: TGTGCCAGCAGTTTATTTCCCACAGATACGCAGTATTTT.

CDR3 protein: CASSSLVSYNEQFF. The CDR3 bases are TGTGCCAGCAGCTCTCTTGTCTCCTACAATGAGCAGTTCTTC. The rearrangement uses TRBV11-2 and TRBJ2-1; D is undetermined. V was cut by 4 bases and J by 0 bases, with 7 bases left in between. Germline V gene lookup returns CDR1 SGHAT and CDR2 FQNNGV. The CDR3 runs 14 residues.

The rearrangement links TRBV5-5 to TRBJ1-5; D unclear. The length of the CDR3 is 15 residues. The V end lost 1 base, the J end lost 5 bases, and 13 bases lay between the germline ends. CDR1 and CDR2 (germline): SGHKS, YYEKEE (reference sequence). CDR3 sequence reads: CASSLSRERHQPQHF. The CDR3 DNA sequence: TGTGCCAGCAGCTTGTCGAGGGAAAGGCATCAGCCCCAGCATTTT.

The gene calls are TRBV7-9 and TRBJ2-7, with 7 bases that match TRBD1. After removal of 5 bases from V and 3 bases from J, the junction contained 19 bases not matched to a gene. The length of the CDR3 is 18 residues. Germline CDR1 SEHNR, CDR2 FQNEAQ (reference sequence). CDR3 residues: CASSGGSPGQPTNYEQYF. CDR3 DNA: TGTGCCAGCAGCGGGGGATCCCCGGGACAGCCGACTAACTACGAGCAGTACTTC.

This clone was recorded only once. This chain joins TRBV28 and TRBJ1-2; D may be TRBD1 (6 bases). Trimming left V 6 bases short and J 10 bases short, with 12 bases between. The V gene's germline CDR1 is MDHEN and CDR2 SYDVKM. The CDR3 is made up of 11 amino acids. The CDR3 region is CASRSRQDYTF. DNA for the CDR3: TGTGCCAGCAGGAGCAGACAGGACTACACCTTC.

J is TRBJ2-7 and V is TRBV27, with unresolved D. Trimming removed 2 bases at V and 0 bases at J, with 8 bases between. In germline, CDR1 is MNHEY, CDR2 SMNVEV (reference sequence). The CDR3 totals 14 residues. CDR3: CASSLKPISYEQYF. CDR3 nucleotides: TGTGCCAGCAGTTTAAAACCAATCTCCTACGAGCAGTACTTC.